This T cell receptor beta chain was profiled in a study of blood T cell repertoires in COVID-19. Only in-frame clones appear in the TCRdb table, and some are missing; sequencing was by immunoSEQ multiplex PCR. The sample carries approximately 76,000 clones, approximately 85% recorded once. CDR3 length: 15 amino acids. Germline V lookup: CDR1 SGHVS, CDR2 FNYEAQ. The germline V and J ends were trimmed by 4 bases and 4 bases, with 16 bases remaining between them. The rearrangement joins TRBV7-6 to TRBJ1-1, with D perhaps matching TRBD1 (5 bases). Sequencing was done on a sample of peripheral blood. The sequence was obtained from a human donor in a cohort sampled during active COVID-19. CDR3 protein: CASSSPGRDGTEAFF. The CDR3 coding sequence is TGTGCCAGCAGCTCCCCTGGGAGGGACGGCACTGAAGCTTTCTTT.